These 26 T cell receptor beta chains share one sample of origin, sequenced in a study of blood T cells in healthy people across ages. Primed by a sample-barcoded 5' primer and a J-beta primer mix, a second PCR proceeded for about 6 to 12 cycles. TCRdb processed the 5' RACE reads anew with MiXCR; each CDR3 protein has one entry. Found here are roughly 730,000 distinct CDR3 sequences, around 50% of them singletons; the top ten hold roughly 25%. The source material was blood. These receptors all stem from a man aged 40-49 years in good health.

This clonotype was picked up a small number of times. The chain carries TRBV6-2 or TRBV6-3 and TRBJ2-1; D perhaps matches TRBD1 (7 bases). CDR1 is MNHEY and CDR2 is SVGEGT in the germline V gene. The V gene lost 5 bases and the J gene lost 3 bases, with 14 bases spanning the gap. This CDR3 region has 15 residues. In nucleotides, the CDR3 is TGTGCCAGCAGTCCCGGGGGACAGATCTACAATGAGCAGTTCTTC. Amino acids: CASSPGGQIYNEQFF.

The rearrangement links TRBV6-5 to TRBJ2-1; D assignment may be TRBD1 or TRBD2 (6 bases each). V gave up 7 bases and J gave up 2 bases, with 15 bases separating them. The CDR3 has 15 amino acids. CDR1 and CDR2 from the germline V gene are MNHEY and SVGAGI. The CDR3 nucleotides read TGTGCCAGCACCCCGGGGGCGAGTACCTACAATGAGCAGTTCTTC. Protein sequence: CASTPGASTYNEQFF.

This clonotype appeared a single time. A clone one base away is much larger, so this may be a read error. This rearrangement joins TRBV20-1 to TRBJ2-3; a weak D match, TRBD2 (5 bases). The V end lost 5 bases, the J end lost 2 bases, and 26 bases lay between the germline ends. Germline V gene data show CDR1 as DFQATT and CDR2 as SNEGSKA (reference sequence). The CDR3 covers 18 residues. CDR3 DNA: TGCAGTGCTCGTAGAGACGCCAAAACTAGTGCTTACACAGATACGCAGTATTTT. Its protein is CSARRDAKTSAYTDTQYF.

This clonotype has more than one count but fewer than ten. The chain carries TRBV6-2 or TRBV6-3 and TRBJ1-5; possible D gene TRBD1, 6 bases. V gave up 5 bases and J gave up 0 bases, with 11 bases separating them. The germline V gene encodes CDR1 MNHEY and CDR2 SVGEGT. CDR3 length equals 15 residues. In nucleotides, the CDR3 is TGTGCCAGCAGTCCCAGGGGCCCTAGCAATCAGCCCCAGCATTTT. Protein: CASSPRGPSNQPQHF.

V is TRBV5-1 and J is TRBJ2-7; possibly TRBD1 for D (6 bases). Per the germline V gene, CDR1 is SGHRS and CDR2 is YFSETQ. Trimming cost V 0 bases and J 3 bases, with 31 bases left between them. The CDR3 is 21 amino acids. CDR3 nucleotides: TGCGCCAGCAGCTTGGGAGCTCCCTCGACAGGTCTAGAGAACAACCACTACGAGCAGTACTTC. This codes for CASSLGAPSTGLENNHYEQYF.

V usage is TRBV29-1 and J usage is TRBJ2-1; 8 nucleotides agree with TRBD2. Germline V gives CDR1 SQVTM, CDR2 ANQGSEA. This CDR3 is built from 14 residues. Germline trimming cut 3 bases from V and 4 bases from J; bases unmatched to any gene: 5. The CDR3, as DNA: TGCAGCGTTGATCGGGGGGGCGAGTACAATGAGCAGTTCTTC. Translating it yields CSVDRGGEYNEQFF.

This clonotype was picked up one time. The gene calls are TRBV6-2 or TRBV6-3 and TRBJ2-2; no clear D gene. Germline lookup yields CDR1 MNHEY and CDR2 SVGEGT. V was clipped by 8 bases and J by 8 bases, with 12 bases between them. The CDR3 sequence is 12 residues long. CDR3 protein: CASLYKSGELFF. In nucleotides, the CDR3 is TGTGCCAGCCTCTACAAGAGTGGGGAGCTGTTTTTT.

The sample holds a few counts of this clonotype. This sequence joins TRBV29-1 and TRBJ2-1, with TRBD1 as a possible D gene (6 bases). The V gene lost 4 bases and the J gene lost 4 bases, with 20 bases spanning the gap. Germline V gives CDR1 SQVTM, CDR2 ANQGSEA. The CDR3 runs 16 residues. The chain's CDR3 is CSVADRLLSRYNEQFF. Written as DNA, the CDR3 is TGCAGCGTTGCGGACAGACTTCTATCTCGATACAATGAGCAGTTCTTC.

This rearrangement joins TRBV12-3 or TRBV12-4 to TRBJ2-1; TRBD1 is a possible D gene (6 bases). V was clipped by 5 bases and J by 0 bases, with 26 bases between them. The CDR3 is made up of 20 amino acids. CDR3 in amino acids: CASSRGISQWQGSSYNEQFF. The CDR3 DNA reads TGTGCCAGCAGTAGGGGAATATCCCAATGGCAGGGGAGCTCCTACAATGAGCAGTTCTTC.

The chain recombines TRBV11-3 with TRBJ2-1, with D perhaps TRBD2 (5 bases). V lost 3 bases, J lost 10 bases, and 34 bases lay in between. This CDR3 has 20 amino acids. Germline CDR1 and CDR2: SGHNT and YENEEA. This CDR3 reads CASSLTKAERLKQDSREQFF. The CDR3 DNA reads as TGTGCCAGCAGCTTGACAAAAGCCGAACGACTCAAGCAGGACTCGAGGGAGCAGTTCTTC.

V and J are TRBV20-1 and TRBJ1-5; 7 nucleotides line up with TRBD1. V was pared by 6 bases and J by 9 bases, with 14 bases of the junction left unmatched. The V gene's germline CDR1 is DFQATT and CDR2 SNEGSKA (reference sequence). This CDR3 has 14 amino acids. Here the CDR3 DNA reads TGCAGTGCGACATACAGGGGTCGGCCGGTGCCCCAGCATTTT. Residues: CSATYRGRPVPQHF.

Concerning this clonotype itself: A single base separates this from a much larger clone, so it may be a read error. The CDR3 sequence is CATRQDGTGRDGYTF. The DNA of the CDR3 is TGTGCCACCCGACAGGATGGTACAGGGCGCGATGGCTACACCTTC. The chain links TRBV10-3 to TRBJ1-2, with a weak D call TRBD1 (6 bases). Trimming removed 10 bases from V and 6 bases from J, with 24 bases in between. The CDR3 has 15 amino acids. Germline V gives CDR1 ENHRY, CDR2 SYGVKD.

This clonotype was seen once. The rearrangement uses TRBV29-1 and TRBJ2-1; maybe TRBD1 (5 bases). CDR3 length equals 13 residues. V lost 3 bases to trimming and J lost 8 bases, with 14 bases between them. The germline gives CDR1 SQVTM, CDR2 ANQGSEA. In DNA, the CDR3 is TGCAGCGTTGACCCGATGTGGGGCGATGAGCAGTTCTTC. The encoded protein is CSVDPMWGDEQFF.

The rearrangement links TRBV24-1 to TRBJ2-4; possibly TRBD2 for D (6 bases). Germline CDR1 is KGHDR and CDR2 is SFDVKD. Trimming shortened V by 7 bases and J by 0 bases, and 15 bases separated the two germline ends. CDR3 length: 16 amino acids. The CDR3 loop reads CATREGRDLAKNIQYF. CDR3 in DNA: TGTGCCACCAGGGAGGGCAGAGACCTAGCCAAAAACATTCAGTACTTC.

This chain links TRBV9 with TRBJ2-1, with D possibly TRBD2 on 6 matching bases. The CDR3 covers 14 residues. Germline loops: CDR1 SGDLS, CDR2 YYNGEE. V shed 0 bases and J shed 9 bases, with 13 bases lying between them. The chain's CDR3 is CASSVAGVSCEQFF. CDR3 DNA: TGTGCCAGCAGCGTAGCGGGGGTTTCCTGTGAGCAGTTCTTC.

The CDR3 nucleotides read TGCAGTGCTAGAGAACCAGTTGGGGAGGGCACTGAAGCTTTCTTT. It codes for CSAREPVGEGTEAFF. This chain connects TRBV20-1 to TRBJ1-1; D ambiguous. This CDR3 has 15 residues. The V gene's germline CDR1 is DFQATT and CDR2 SNEGSKA (reference sequence). Trimming shortened V by 0 bases and J by 4 bases, and 15 bases separated the two germline ends.

This clonotype was found a few times. This chain links TRBV3-1 with TRBJ2-4; 8 bases map to TRBD2. J lost 3 bases, V lost 1 base, and 8 bases had no gene match. Germline loops: CDR1 LGHDT, CDR2 YNNKEL (reference sequence). The CDR3 is made up of 17 amino acids. The CDR3 bases are TGTGCCAGCAGCCAAGTCGGGGGGGCCTTGGACAAAAACATTCAGTACTTC. Amino acids: CASSQVGGALDKNIQYF.

The chain joins TRBV25-1 to TRBJ1-2; D might be TRBD1 (5 bases). Germline loops: CDR1 MGHDK, CDR2 SYGVNS. The V end lost 4 bases, the J end lost 8 bases, and 17 bases lay between the germline ends. The CDR3 loop spans 14 amino acids. The CDR3 spells CASSGAGTPAGYTF. The CDR3 nucleotides are TGTGCCAGCAGTGGGGCCGGGACTCCGGCGGGCTACACCTTC.

This clonotype was observed once. This chain joins TRBV27 and TRBJ2-7; 9 nucleotides match TRBD2. The CDR3 runs to 14 residues. The junction had 9 bases not matched to a gene; V was cut back by 5 bases and J by 7 bases. CDR1 is MNHEY and CDR2 is SMNVEV in the germline V gene (reference sequence). The CDR3 reads CASSSGGRYNEQYF. In DNA, the CDR3 is TGTGCCAGCAGTAGCGGGGGGAGATACAATGAGCAGTACTTC.

This clonotype was counted between two and nine times. The chain links TRBV7-8 to TRBJ2-5, with D maybe TRBD2 (5 bases). Germline V gives CDR1 SGHVS, CDR2 FQNEAQ. V lost 3 bases and J 4 bases, leaving 12 bases between the germline ends. This CDR3 has 14 residues. The DNA of the CDR3 is TGTGCCAGCAGCTTGTTAACTAGTTTAGAGACCCAGTACTTC. It is translated as CASSLLTSLETQYF.

The gene calls are TRBV4-1 and TRBJ2-3; TRBD2 agrees at 9 bases. This CDR3 has 19 amino acids. The J segment lost 2 bases and the V segment lost 1 base, leaving 13 bases of the junction unmatched. Germline CDR1 MGHRA, CDR2 YSYEKL. The CDR3 DNA follows: TGCGCCAGCAGCCAAGTGGTTGGGGGCGTAGCGGGAGACACAGATACGCAGTATTTT. It is translated as CASSQVVGGVAGDTDTQYF.

This clonotype was picked up a small number of times. The rearrangement links TRBV15 to TRBJ2-7, with a tentative D call TRBD1 (5 bases). The J call is in doubt because the DNA end fits TRBJ2-5 better. The CDR3 runs to 15 residues. Germline CDR1 is LNHNV and CDR2 is YYDKDF (reference sequence). CDR3 bases: TGTGCCACCAGAAAAGATTATCAGGGTCTGGAGACCCAGTACTTC. Amino acid sequence: CATRKDYQGLETQYF.

The V and J genes are TRBV11-2 and TRBJ1-1, with 7 positions matching TRBD1. The length of the CDR3 is 21 residues. Looked up from germline, CDR1 is SGHAT and CDR2 is FQNNGV. Unmatched junction bases numbered 34, after V lost 5 bases and J lost 10 bases. CDR3 sequence reads: CASSTTHRTGLTLKQDRAAFF. The CDR3 DNA sequence: TGTGCCAGCAGCACTACTCACCGGACAGGACTAACACTGAAGCAGGATAGGGCAGCTTTCTTT.

This chain links TRBV11-2 with TRBJ1-2; possible D gene TRBD1, 5 bases. The CDR3 covers 15 residues. CDR1 SGHAT and CDR2 FQNNGV come from the germline V gene. V was shortened by 0 bases and J by 2 bases, with 10 bases between the two germline ends. CDR3 in amino acids: CASSLESGGNYGYTF. Written as DNA, the CDR3 is TGTGCCAGCAGCTTAGAATCGGGGGGAAACTATGGCTACACCTTC.

The chain has TRBV7-3 and TRBJ1-5; D ambiguous. Trimming removed 5 bases at V and 3 bases at J, with 8 bases between. CDR1 is SGHTA and CDR2 is FQGTGA in the germline V gene. This CDR3 is 13 amino acids long. The DNA of the CDR3 is TGTGCCAGCAGCGGGGAGCCCAATCAGCCCCAGCATTTT. Encoded protein: CASSGEPNQPQHF.

The J gene is TRBJ2-2, the V gene TRBV7-3, with a possible D match to TRBD1 (6 bases). The CDR3 runs 17 residues. The germline V and J ends were trimmed by 1 base and 3 bases, with 15 bases remaining between them. Germline V lookup: CDR1 SGHTA, CDR2 FQGTGA. The CDR3 bases are TGTGCCAGCAGCTTAAACGGGGTGGGGGCCTACACCGGGGAGCTGTTTTTT. This gives the protein CASSLNGVGAYTGELFF.